Below are 25 T cell receptor beta chains sequenced from a single sample in a study of control samples from healthy donors and cancer patients. Assay used: immunoSEQ multiplex PCR; TCRdb lists only in-frame clones, some missing. Of approximately 30,000 clones detected, around 94% appear once; the ten largest clones hold under 7%. Material for sequencing was blood. These receptors all stem from a man aged 60 to 69 in good health.

This rearrangement joins TRBV2 to TRBJ1-1; no clear D gene. Germline V gene data show CDR1 as SNHLY and CDR2 as FYNNEI. This CDR3 has 13 residues. V was clipped by 5 bases and J by 1 base, with 8 bases between them. CDR3 bases: TGTGCCAGCAGTACAGAGCAGAACACTGAAGCTTTCTTT. It encodes CASSTEQNTEAFF. The whole variable domain, remainder taken from reference TRBV2 and TRBJ1-1, is EPEVTQTPSHQVTQMGQEVILRCVPISNHLYFYWYRQILGQKVEFLVSFYNNEISEKSEIFDDQFSVERPDGSNFTLKIRSTKLEDSAMYFCASSTEQNTEAFFGQGTRLTVV.

The chain couples TRBV5-1 to TRBJ1-1, with 7 bases matching TRBD1. Germline V gene sequence: CDR1 SGHRS, CDR2 YFSETQ. The CDR3 consists of 16 residues. J gave up 0 bases and V 0 bases, and 5 bases lay outside the gene matches. In DNA form, the CDR3 reads TGCGCCAGCAGCTTGGTAGGGGGACAGCTGAACACTGAAGCTTTCTTT. Its protein product is CASSLVGGQLNTEAFF.

A single count supports this clone. The chain employs TRBV7-9 and TRBJ2-1, with no clear D. The CDR3 contains 12 residues. CDR1 and CDR2 (germline): SEHNR, FQNEAQ (reference sequence). Between the trimmed V and J ends, which lost 2 bases and 10 bases, there was a span of 9 bases. The CDR3 sequence: CASSLFGEEQFF. The CDR3 DNA follows: TGTGCCAGCAGCTTATTTGGTGAGGAGCAGTTCTTC. Full variable domain (remainder filled in from reference TRBV7-9 and TRBJ2-1): DTGVSQNPRHKITKRGQNVTFRCDPISEHNRLYWYRQTLGQGPEFLTYFQNEAQLEKSRLLSDRFSAERPKGSFSTLEIQRTEQGDSAMYLCASSLFGEEQFFGPGTRLTVL.

The genes are TRBV7-7 and TRBJ1-1; possibly TRBD1 for D (5 bases). This CDR3 has 13 amino acids. Germline V CDR1 and CDR2: SSHAT, FNYEAQ (reference sequence). Trimming left V 0 bases short and J 4 bases short, with 6 bases between. CDR3 DNA sequence: TGTGCCAGCAGCTTAGCGCAGGGCACTGAAGCTTTCTTT. As protein: CASSLAQGTEAFF.

The V and J genes are TRBV19 and TRBJ2-1, with 11 bases identical to TRBD1. This CDR3 spans 18 amino acids. Germline-derived CDR1 and CDR2 are LNHDA and SQIVND (reference sequence). J was trimmed by 8 bases and V by 2 bases; bases with no gene match: 14. CDR3 nucleotides: TGTGCCAGTAGTATAATTCTGGGGAGGACAGGGGGCAACGATGAGCAGTTCTTC. This gives the protein CASSIILGRTGGNDEQFF.

The chain carries TRBV11-2 and TRBJ1-2; D unclear. The V gene's germline CDR1 is SGHAT and CDR2 FQNNGV. With 1 base removed from V and 0 bases from J, the gap between germline ends came to 15 bases. This CDR3 is built from 17 residues. The CDR3 protein is CASSLASGGLANYGYTF. CDR3 nucleotides: TGTGCCAGCAGCTTAGCGTCGGGAGGACTGGCTAACTATGGCTACACCTTC.

A few counts support this clone. This chain connects TRBV7-3 to TRBJ1-6; D is perhaps TRBD1 (5 bases). V dropped 0 bases and J dropped 7 bases, with 10 bases sitting between them. The CDR3 runs to 15 residues. The germline V gene has CDR1 SGHTA and CDR2 FQGTGA. CDR3 sequence (DNA): TGTGCCAGCAGCTTAACGCAGGGTGGCAATTCACCCCTCCACTTT. It codes for CASSLTQGGNSPLHF.

The chain combines TRBV30 with TRBJ2-1; no clear D. Germline V gene sequence: CDR1 GTSNPN, CDR2 SVGIG (reference sequence). The CDR3 contains 13 residues. Trimming took off 2 bases at V and 7 bases at J, with 12 bases between the two ends. DNA for the CDR3: TGTGCCTGGAGTCCAAGACTGGGGAATGAGCAGTTCTTC. Its protein product is CAWSPRLGNEQFF. The full variable domain, completed using reference TRBV30 and TRBJ2-1, is SQTIHQWPATLVQPVGSPLSLECTVEGTSNPNLYWYRQAAGRGLQLLFYSVGIGQISSEVPQNLSASRPQDRQFILSSKKLLLSDSGFYLCAWSPRLGNEQFFGPGTRLTVL.

This chain uses TRBV7-9 with TRBJ1-5; D not resolved. V lost 4 bases and J lost 7, with 14 bases in between. The CDR3 runs to 14 residues. The V gene's germline CDR1 is SEHNR and CDR2 FQNEAQ (reference sequence). The CDR3 is CASSSRGEGQPQHF. The CDR3 nucleotides read TGTGCCAGCAGCTCTCGGGGAGAGGGACAGCCCCAGCATTTT.

This rearrangement joins TRBV29-1 to TRBJ2-4; no clear D. The V end was cut by 1 base, the J end by 5 bases, with 6 bases between. This CDR3 is built from 12 residues. Per the germline V gene, CDR1 is SQVTM and CDR2 is ANQGSEA. The CDR3 spells CSVEGLENIQYF. CDR3 nucleotides: TGCAGCGTTGAAGGGCTAGAAAACATTCAGTACTTC. Variable domain in full (rest from reference TRBV29-1 and TRBJ2-4): SAVISQKPSRDICQRGTSLTIQCQVDSQVTMMFWYRQQPGQSLTLIATANQGSEATYESGFVIDKFPISRPNLTFSTLTVSNMSPEDSSIYLCSVEGLENIQYFGAGTRLSVL.

The CDR3: CASSGGTGVATNEKLFF. DNA for the CDR3: TGTGCCAGCAGCGGCGGGACAGGAGTTGCAACTAATGAAAAACTGTTTTTT. This chain uses TRBV9 with TRBJ1-4; TRBD1 matches 8 bases. CDR1 SGDLS and CDR2 YYNGEE come from the germline V gene. Unmatched junction bases numbered 7, after V lost 3 bases and J lost 0 bases. CDR3 size: 17 residues. The full variable domain, its missing parts supplied by reference TRBV9 and TRBJ1-4, is DSGVTQTPKHLITATGQRVTLRCSPRSGDLSVYWYQQSLDQGLQFLIQYYNGEERAKGNILERFSAQQFPDLHSELNLSSLELGDSALYFCASSGGTGVATNEKLFFGSGTQLSVL.

The chain carries TRBV12-3 or TRBV12-4 and TRBJ1-1; TRBD1 might be the D (5 bases). There are 13 residues in the CDR3. V gave up 6 bases and J gave up 4 bases, with 12 bases separating them. The CDR3 region has the DNA TGTGCCAGCAGAGTCCAGGGAATCACTGAAGCTTTCTTT. Translated, it gives CASRVQGITEAFF.

The rearrangement links TRBV19 to TRBJ2-3, with no clear D. Looked up from germline, CDR1 is LNHDA and CDR2 is SQIVND (reference sequence). Trimming took 8 bases from V and 7 from J, leaving 19 bases between them. The CDR3 sequence is 14 residues long. The CDR3 DNA is TGTGCCAGTCGCGGAAGGTATAATGGAAATACGCAGTATTTT. Protein sequence: CASRGRYNGNTQYF.

This clone appeared once. The rearrangement joins TRBV19 to TRBJ1-2; perhaps TRBD1 as D (6 bases). This CDR3 spans 14 amino acids. Germline V gives CDR1 LNHDA, CDR2 SQIVND (reference sequence). V lost 7 bases to trimming and J lost 8 bases, with 20 bases between them. The CDR3 coding sequence is TGTGCCAGTACCTCGGGGGGGCCGCCGAGAGGCTACACCTTC. The encoded protein is CASTSGGPPRGYTF.

The V and J genes are TRBV28 and TRBJ1-1; 7 bases fit TRBD1. The J segment lost 9 bases and the V segment lost 3 bases, leaving 4 bases of the junction unmatched. Germline V CDR1 and CDR2: MDHEN, SYDVKM. This CDR3 has 12 residues. This CDR3 reads CASSLRTGKAFF. The CDR3, as DNA: TGTGCCAGCAGTTTGCGGACAGGAAAAGCTTTCTTT.

The chain is built from TRBV10-1 and TRBJ2-3; 12 bases are shared with TRBD2. Germline V gene lookup returns CDR1 WNHNN and CDR2 SYGVQD (reference sequence). The ends lost 5 bases at V and 1 base at J; junction bases unmatched: 7. CDR3 length: 17 amino acids. The CDR3 nucleotides read TGCGCCAGCAGTCCACGACTAGCGGGGGTGTGCACAGATACGCAGTATTTT. Translating gives CASSPRLAGVCTDTQYF.

The chain combines TRBV7-9 with TRBJ1-1; no firm D call. CDR1 is SEHNR, CDR2 FQNEAQ, per germline (reference sequence). V lost 4 bases, J lost 3 bases, and 9 bases lay in between. This CDR3 is built from 13 residues. CDR3 nucleotides: TGTGCCAGCAGCTCCCTGTTTGACACTGAAGCTTTCTTT. Translation: CASSSLFDTEAFF.

The gene calls are TRBV7-9 and TRBJ1-2; unclear D gene. The CDR3 spans 15 residues. The germline V and J ends were trimmed by 1 base and 5 bases, with 14 bases remaining between them. The germline CDR1 and CDR2 sequences are SEHNR and FQNEAQ (reference sequence). CDR3: CASSLGSNPRYGYTF. The CDR3 bases are TGTGCCAGCAGCTTAGGTTCGAACCCCAGATATGGCTACACCTTC.

V and J are TRBV15 and TRBJ1-5; D is undetermined. V was trimmed by 0 bases and J by 0 bases, leaving 6 bases between them. The CDR3 has 15 residues. CDR1 LNHNV and CDR2 YYDKDF come from the germline V gene (reference sequence). The CDR3 loop is CATSRDDGSNQPQHF. In nucleotides, the CDR3 is TGTGCCACCAGCAGAGATGACGGTAGCAATCAGCCCCAGCATTTT. Variable domain in full (rest from reference TRBV15 and TRBJ1-5): DAMVIQNPRYQVTQFGKPVTLSCSQTLNHNVMYWYQQKSSQAPKLLFHYYDKDFNNEADTPDNFQSRRPNTSFCFLDIRSPGLGDTAMYLCATSRDDGSNQPQHFGDGTRLSIL.

This chain joins TRBV19 and TRBJ2-7; 8 bases match TRBD1. The CDR3 runs to 13 residues. V lost 6 bases to trimming and J lost 7 bases; unmatched junction nucleotides: 8. CDR1 and CDR2 (germline): LNHDA, SQIVND (reference sequence). In DNA form, the CDR3 reads TGTGCCAGTAGCCCGGACAGGGTTGGGGAGCAGTACTTC. As protein: CASSPDRVGEQYF.

The rearrangement uses TRBV6-5 and TRBJ1-6; maybe TRBD1 (5 bases). Trimming removed 2 bases at V and 7 bases at J, with 9 bases between. The germline CDR1 and CDR2 sequences are MNHEY and SVGAGI. The CDR3 covers 14 residues. In DNA, the CDR3 is TGTGCCAGCAGTTACACGGGGCAAAATTCACCCCTCCACTTT. It is translated as CASSYTGQNSPLHF.

This clone was recorded once. The rearrangement uses TRBV9 and TRBJ1-1; D is undetermined. V lost 0 bases and J 3 bases, leaving 9 bases between the germline ends. Germline V lookup: CDR1 SGDLS, CDR2 YYNGEE. The CDR3 has 14 residues. CDR3: CASSVAPRDTEAFF. Written as DNA, the CDR3 is TGTGCCAGCAGCGTAGCACCCCGGGACACTGAAGCTTTCTTT.

V gene TRBV3-1 (or the pseudogene TRBV3-2) combines with J gene TRBJ1-2; D is uncertain. Germline V CDR1 and CDR2: LGHDT, YNNKEL (reference sequence). The CDR3 has 15 residues. V lost 4 bases, J lost 0 bases, and 12 bases lay in between. The CDR3 sequence is CASSRTTETNYGYTF. The CDR3 nucleotides are TGTGCCAGCAGCCGCACGACTGAGACTAACTATGGCTACACCTTC.

The genes are TRBV6-1 and TRBJ1-1, with a tentative D call TRBD1 (5 bases). V was cut by 2 bases and J by 4 bases, with 11 bases left in between. The CDR3 covers 14 residues. Looked up from germline, CDR1 is MNHNS and CDR2 is SASEGT. The CDR3 DNA sequence: TGTGCCAGCAGTGAACAAGCAGGGAGCACTGAAGCTTTCTTT. It encodes CASSEQAGSTEAFF.

The chain carries TRBV5-4 and TRBJ2-7, with TRBD1 matching 8 bases. The V gene end was trimmed by 5 bases and the J gene end by 2 bases; junction bases not matched to a gene: 9. CDR1 and CDR2 from the germline V gene are SGHNT and YYREEE (reference sequence). This CDR3 spans 15 amino acids. CDR3: CASSHQGAEAYEQYF. The CDR3 DNA sequence: TGTGCCAGCAGTCATCAGGGGGCCGAGGCCTACGAGCAGTACTTC.